A single T cell receptor beta chain is shown here with its context. Its antigen has not been determined. Per-base quality was not reported, and no clone a single base away is much larger than it. The entry originates in a study of blood T cell repertoires in COVID-19 (dated by TCRdb to the early 2020s). Study-level background: The collaborator samples originated in the United States, Italy and Spain and spanned the acute and convalescent phases of COVID-19. The material from the prospective study consisted of cDNA or gDNA derived from T cells, B-cell-depleted T cells, or PBMCs. The dataset comprised deeply sampled blood TCRbeta repertoires from subjects exposed to, actively infected with, or recovered from COVID-19. The repertoires were made available in a free public database intended to serve as a resource for research on the immune response to SARS-CoV-2. Samples were obtained from the ongoing ImmuneRACE study (first 160 participants) and from 1,000 to 1,500 subjects provided by 6 global collaborators. The sample metadata nearly always contained a de-identified subject ID, COVID-19 status, age in years and sex. Where available, HLA class I and class II types were taken from metadata supplied by the sample provider and were not determined by assay-based typing. General conclusions and limits of the study: The quantity of clinical and demographic metadata differed by source and by participant and was supplied without curation.

TCRbeta CDR3 regions were amplified from genomic DNA using the immunoSEQ Assay, a bias-controlled multiplex PCR. For the original study's pipeline: Within the assay, amplification of reference gene primers was used to estimate how many nucleated cells each sample contained. To quantify the absolute abundance of each unique TCRbeta CDR3 rearrangement, sequence reads were collapsed and filtered. For each sample, productive Simpson clonality was calculated by taking the square root of Simpson's diversity index across productive rearrangements. Not all clones reach the TCRdb copy of this immuneACCESS table, which keeps in-frame sequences only. Checked studies attribute under half of the gap to unresolved V genes and leave the rest unexplained. V and J calls plus clone size are reproduced from that table; the DNA served to infer D and trimming. Across this sample there are under 250,000 clones, with 83% seen only once. Together, the top ten hold 3.5% to 4% of the sample.

V is pared back by 0 bases and J by 2 bases, with 12 bases lying between the germline termini. As encoded in the germline V gene, CDR1 is SGDLS while CDR2 is YYNGEE. The CDR3 covers 16 residues, taking in both the cysteine and the phenylalanine. The sequence is cut down to CDR3 DNA, 48 bases in frame from base 1. Enrolling through a virtual design, the prospective study's participants ranged in age from roughly 18 to 89 years and lived across 20 to 25 United States geographic areas. To assign participants to cohorts, the prospective study relied on clinical history that participants themselves reported in a screening survey and a study questionnaire. Exposed participants were defined as having been in contact with someone with a PCR-confirmed or clinician-diagnosed COVID-19 case within 2 weeks of study entry. Mobile phlebotomists in the prospective study collected whole blood, serum and a nasopharyngeal or oropharyngeal swab from every participant. Prospective study participants could optionally give additional blood draws and questionnaires over a roughly 2-month period. Before DNA extraction, blood samples from the prospective study were shipped at room temperature or frozen.

The TCR was taken from a woman between 40 and 50 years old who had been exposed to COVID-19. Recombination connected TRBV9 to TRBJ1-5; the D gene cannot be named for sure. Sequencing was done on a sample of PBMCs or T cells enriched from blood (not recorded which). In nucleotide form, the sequence is TGTGCCAGCAGCGTAGAGGGAGGTTGGGGCAATCAGCCCCAGCATTTT. It is translated as CASSVEGGWGNQPQHF. With the rest looked up from the reference TRBV9 and TRBJ1-5 genes rather than sequenced, the full variable domain is DSGVTQTPKHLITATGQRVTLRCSPRSGDLSVYWYQQSLDQGLQFLIQYYNGEERAKGNILERFSAQQFPDLHSELNLSSLELGDSALYFCASSVEGGWGNQPQHFGDGTRLSIL.